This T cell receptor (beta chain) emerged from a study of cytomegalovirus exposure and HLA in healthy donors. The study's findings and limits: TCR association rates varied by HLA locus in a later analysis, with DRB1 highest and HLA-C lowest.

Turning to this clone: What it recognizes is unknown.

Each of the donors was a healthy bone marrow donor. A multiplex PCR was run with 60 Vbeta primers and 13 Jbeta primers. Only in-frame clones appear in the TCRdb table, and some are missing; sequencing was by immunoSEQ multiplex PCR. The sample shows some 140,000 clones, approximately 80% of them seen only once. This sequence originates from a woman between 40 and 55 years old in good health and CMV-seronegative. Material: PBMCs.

The CDR3 region has the DNA TGCGCCAGCAGTTTTAGCGGGGACTCCTACGAGCAGTACTTC. Protein: CASSFSGDSYEQYF. This chain uses TRBV5-1 with TRBJ2-7; TRBD2 matches at 8 bases. This CDR3 has 14 amino acids. Trimming took 5 bases from V and 0 from J; bases not matched to a gene: 4. Germline lookup yields CDR1 SGHRS and CDR2 YFSETQ.